This T cell receptor beta chain was sequenced during a study of blood T cells in healthy people across ages. Sample-barcoded 5' priming and a J-beta primer mix drove a second PCR of about 7 to 11 cycles. TCRdb called the 5' RACE reads again in MiXCR, with one record for every CDR3 protein. The sample holds 1.5 million or so distinct CDR3 sequences, approximately 43% seen once. The sample holds a few counts of this clonotype. The CDR3 covers 14 residues. V lost 7 bases and J 4 bases, leaving 16 bases between the germline ends. Germline V gene data show CDR1 as SGHTA and CDR2 as FQGNSA. The origin of this receptor is a woman aged 18-35 years in good health. What was sequenced was blood. This chain connects TRBV7-2 to TRBJ1-2, with a weak D call TRBD1 (6 bases). The CDR3 DNA follows: TGTGCCAGCACCCCAGCGGACAGCCGCTATGGCTACACCTTC. The encoded protein is CASTPADSRYGYTF. Full variable domain (remainder filled in from reference TRBV7-2 and TRBJ1-2): GAGVSQSPSNKVTEKGKDVELRCDPISGHTALYWYRQSLGQGLEFLIYFQGNSAPDKSGLPSDRFSAERTGGSVSTLTIQRTQQEDSAVYLCASTPADSRYGYTFGSGTRLTVV.